This T cell receptor (beta chain) was observed in a study of OX40 agonist ivuxolimab in advanced cancers. The CDR3 sequence is 14 residues long. The V gene's germline CDR1 is KGHSH and CDR2 LQKENI. V was pared by 0 bases and J by 5 bases, with 8 bases between. The assay was immunoSEQ multiplex PCR, and TCRdb's table has in-frame clones only and misses some. The profile shows over 45,000 clones, 82% of them singletons. This sequence was found in an adult with an advanced solid tumor such as melanoma, head and neck, liver or kidney cancer. The chain combines TRBV18 with TRBJ1-3; no clear D gene. The sample in question was CD4+ or CD8+ T cells sorted from blood, obtained in a trial of the OX40 agonist ivuxolimab. DNA of the CDR3: TGTGCCAGCTCACCACCAGGAAGCAGAAACACCATATATTTT. It encodes CASSPPGSRNTIYF.